This is a list of T cell receptor beta chains from one sample in a study of CD8 T cells in Susac syndrome. TCRdb fed the immunoSEQ multiplex PCR reads into MiXCR, producing one record per CDR3 protein. The sample shows 150,000 to 200,000 distinct CDR3 sequences, roughly nine tenths of them seen only once. Sequenced: CD4+ T cells from PBMCs. These receptors all come from a human donor with Susac syndrome. Both conserved end residues are part of each CDR3. The D gene is left open where the match is weak. Clone sizes are given selectively: once, few, many, or a class where the clone is expanded.

18,TRBV6-2/TRBV6-3,-,-,TRBJ2-6,TGTGCCAGCAGTTACGCGAGTGGGAGAGATGGAGGGGCCAACGTCCTGACTTTC,CASSYASGRDGGANVLTF
13,TRBV7-3,-,-,TRBJ2-3,TGTGCCAGCAGCCAGAACGAGGGAGATACGCAGTATTTT,CASSQNEGDTQYF
15,TRBV20-1,-,-,TRBJ2-1,TGCAGTGCTAGTGGTCAGGTTTTGCCCTACAATGAGCAGTTCTTC,CSASGQVLPYNEQFF
13,TRBV10-3,-,-,TRBJ1-2,TGTGCCATCAGTGGTGCAGATAGCTATGGCTACACCTTC,CAISGADSYGYTF
13,TRBV6-1,few,-,TRBJ2-5,TGTGCCAGCAGTGACGCGGCCAGGGAGACCCAGTACTTC,CASSDAARETQYF
15,TRBV28,-,TRBD2,TRBJ2-3,TGTGCCAGCAGACCCTACGGGGGGAGCACAGATACGCAGTATTTT,CASRPYGGSTDTQYF
15,TRBV9,once,-,TRBJ1-6,TGTGCCAGCAGACAAGGAAGAGGAGACGGATCACCCCTCCACTTT,CASRQGRGDGSPLHF
15,TRBV2,few,-,TRBJ1-5,TGTGCCAGCAGTGATTTCGGGGGGACTGCTCAGCCCCAGCATTTT,CASSDFGGTAQPQHF
14,TRBV29-1,-,TRBD2,TRBJ2-3,TGCAGCGTTGATAGCGGGAGTGTGACAGATACGCAGTATTTT,CSVDSGSVTDTQYF
16,TRBV6-1,-,TRBD2,TRBJ2-7,TGTGCCAGCAGTGAAGGTTTTTGGGGGGGTAGGAACGAGCAGTACTTC,CASSEGFWGGRNEQYF
15,TRBV11-2,-,-,TRBJ2-7,TGTGCCAGCAGGGCGGACTCAACGAGCTCCTACGAGCAGTACTTC,CASRADSTSSYEQYF
15,TRBV7-8,-,-,TRBJ2-2,TGTGCCAGCAGCTTTCAGTCGATAAATGACGGGGAGCTGTTTTTT,CASSFQSINDGELFF
16,TRBV4-1,-,TRBD1,TRBJ1-2,TGCGCCAGCAGCCAGGGTTGGGGACAGGGACACTATGGCTACACCTTC,CASSQGWGQGHYGYTF
15,TRBV29-1,-,-,TRBJ1-3,TGCAGCGTTGCCTGGTGGGGGGCCTCTGGAAACACCATATATTTT,CSVAWWGASGNTIYF
15,TRBV5-1,-,-,TRBJ1-6,TGCGCCAGCAGCTTATCGAAGAACTTTAGTTCACCCCTCCACTTT,CASSLSKNFSSPLHF
11,TRBV4-1,-,-,TRBJ1-4,TGCGCCAGCAGCCAAGATAGACATCGCTTTTTT,CASSQDRHRFF